This T cell receptor (beta chain) was obtained from a study of regulatory T cells in long-lasting Graves disease listed by TCRdb under 2021. About the full investigation: Patients with newly diagnosed Graves' disease had been on antithyroid drugs for under 3 months. Peripheral blood TCR sequencing and RNA sequencing compared persistent Graves' disease patients with newly diagnosed Graves' disease patients. The study was registered as a clinical trial and conducted in China. TCR sequencing covered some 13 persistent and 20 or so newly diagnosed Graves' disease patients, 33 samples in total.

Based on the germline V gene, the CDR1 and CDR2 sequences are MNHNS and SASEGT. Trimming leaves V shorter by 5 bases and J shorter by 4 bases, with the junction holding 10 bases beyond the gene matches. The CDR3 has 15 amino acids, counting the end cysteine and phenylalanine. Just CDR3 DNA is preserved here, 45 bases in frame from base 1. Libraries were made using multiplex PCR. Instrument used: Illumina HiSeq 4000. CDR3 regions were amplified by Arm-PCR with iRepertoire HTBI primers to construct TCR beta libraries. Gel purification was performed on PCR products prior to sequencing. Per the source publication's procedure: Across samples, 60 to 70 TRBV and approximately 15 TRBJ segments were identified and used for gene usage analysis of CDR3 amino acid clonotypes. COPE and FqMerger were used to merge the filtered high-quality paired reads into contigs. Contigs were aligned with BLAST to IMGT TRBV, TRBD and TRBJ reference genes, and CDR3 was defined per IMGT. Any clonotype with a frequency above 0.1% was counted as a highly expanded clone. Shannon entropy served as the measure of repertoire diversity, while the Gini coefficient captured V-J evenness. A clonotype found in more than one individual was treated as public. TCRdb's own reprocessing of the public reads used fastp at Q25 and MiXCR and kept productive beta chains. Rows with one shared CDR3 protein collapse into an entry with the most common genes and DNA. In this record, the V and J calls reflect TCRdb's handling and not the investigators' own analysis. This sample gives about 360,000 distinct CDR3 sequences in total; around 15% of them show up just once. Just over 20% of the sample rests with the top ten.

This clonotype was seen at least ten times. Its antigen is unknown. It has no much larger one-base neighbor in the sample; base qualities were not kept. The paper as a whole reports these results and caveats: Compared with newly diagnosed patients, persistent Graves' disease patients had lower TCR Shannon entropy and fewer highly expanded clones, which suggests clonal expansion. Sequencing and analysis were restricted to the TCR beta chain. As a limitation, the authors acknowledged that the small sample size may reduce accuracy. Preferential use of TRBV28, TRBJ1-2 and TRBJ2-5 was observed in persistent disease, whereas TRBV20-1 and TRBJ2-1 were favored in newly diagnosed disease. More public clonotypes were shared among persistent patients (under 3,000) than among newly diagnosed patients (roughly 1,000). Peripheral blood alone was examined, since thyroid tissue, which constituted the primary lesion, could not be accessed.

This sample's time point label indicates: newly diagnosed GD, antithyroid drugs for less than 3 months. RNA was extracted from PBMCs in TRIzol for both TCR sequencing and RNA sequencing. The diagnosis of Graves' disease followed American Thyroid Association guidelines. Patients for the study were recruited at an endocrinology department in Xi'an, China. From each patient, approximately 9 milliliters of peripheral blood was collected into an EDTA anticoagulant tube. Ficoll Paque Plus density gradient separation was used to isolate PBMCs, and no further T cell sorting was done. An Agilent 2100 Bioanalyzer and agarose gel were used to check RNA quality, while a NanoDrop 2000 measured RNA concentration. The sample was also linked to a second study, of T cells in Graves' hyperthyroidism and ophthalmopathy. From that second study: Graves' hyperthyroidism was defined as stable when no progression to ophthalmopathy occurred over 18 months of follow-up. Hyperthyroidism patients were newly diagnosed, with disease duration under 2 months, and aged 18 to 65 years. The study excluded patients with uncontrolled infections, other autoimmune diseases, pregnancy or lactation. Diagnoses were established on the basis of clinical symptoms, serum thyroxine and TRAb, thyroid ultrasound, and orbital computed tomography. The first round of RT-PCR for the TCR CDR3 was performed with the HTBI primer set and the Qiagen OneStep RT-PCR kit. Most expanded thyroid clonotypes (frequency above 0.001) were also detected in blood, suggesting blood repertoires may reflect thyroid immune responses. A 13 V-J signature model separated ophthalmopathy from stable hyperthyroidism, with around 88% sensitivity and about 81% specificity in cross-validation and 80%/75% in testing. During validation, the model predicted progression to ophthalmopathy a median of about 6.5 months ahead of onset, with around 71% sensitivity and 72% to 80% specificity. A discovery cohort of about 100 patients, 43 with Graves' ophthalmopathy and under 60 with stable Graves' hyperthyroidism, was used to find distinguishing TCR V-J signatures. Prospective prediction of ophthalmopathy was tested in an independent validation cohort of approximately 19 hyperthyroidism patients and roughly 16 patients who later progressed to ophthalmopathy. The 100 or so discovery patients were randomly split 7:3 into training and test sets. The study also compared thyroid tissue and blood T-cell repertoires from 6 or 7 Graves' hyperthyroidism patients. Once sampling was done, hyperthyroidism patients were given methimazole at a starting dose of 30 mg daily, whereas ophthalmopathy patients were given high-dose intravenous methylprednisolone. Libraries were constructed in a second round of multiplex PCR, after which size selection and purification were carried out. The libraries were sequenced on an Illumina HiSeq2000 using paired-end 100 bp reads. SOAPnuke was used to process the raw data, removing reads that contained adapters or uncalled bases, had a mean Phred below 15, or lacked an exact match to the constant primer or identifier. COPE v1.2.5 was used to merge the high-quality paired reads, and each unique nucleotide sequence was defined as a clonotype. Clonotypes were aligned to IMGT TRBV, TRBD and TRBJ reference segments using MiTCR v1.1. The analysis included only V-J combinations with a frequency above 0.0001, which together covered approximately 99% of the repertoires. The TCS score was defined as the ratio of F50 (clonal expansion) to E x V (chaos), calculated using BLOSUM62-based TCRdist between CDR3 peptides within each V-J. Welch's t-statistics and random forest reduced 514 V-J features to roughly 13, which were used in a naive Bayes classifier (R e1071). Sample size was not statistically predetermined, and blinding of investigators to group allocation was not performed. According to the paper, TCR Vbeta CDR3 sequencing was carried out on some 140 peripheral blood samples, which came from fewer than 50 ophthalmopathy, around 75 hyperthyroidism and roughly 17 progressor patients.

The rearranged segments are TRBV6-1 and TRBJ2-7, with TRBD2 identical over 8 junction bases. This receptor was obtained from a woman aged 18-35 years with Graves disease. Donor details come from another sample of the same person, matched by shared clones. The sample here was peripheral blood mononuclear cells (PBMCs), taken at new diagnosis, from a patient treated with antithyroid drugs. DNA sequence: TGTGCCAGCAGTCCAGTGGCGGGGGGAGAGTACGAGCAGTACTTC. Its protein product is CASSPVAGGEYEQYF.